Sequencing of this TCR beta chain was carried out in a study of OX40 agonist ivuxolimab in advanced cancers. At the level of the whole study: Ivuxolimab was an agonistic, fully human IgG2 monoclonal antibody directed against OX40 (CD134), a costimulatory receptor. In the dose-escalation cohort, 70% to 85% of patients were male, and the mean age was around 60 years, with a range of roughly 23 to 85. Partial responses were achieved by three dose-escalation patients, of whom one had hepatocellular carcinoma and two had cutaneous melanoma. Among the roughly 50 dose-escalation patients, approximately 20 had hepatocellular carcinoma, around 15 melanoma, 9 renal cell carcinoma and 9 head and neck cancer. Intravenous ivuxolimab was administered to patients every 2 weeks at six dose levels: 0.01, 0.1, 0.3, 1.5, 3 and 10 mg/kg. The paper covers the monotherapy dose-escalation part of the phase I ivuxolimab trial, which included N ≈ 52 patients. The purpose of peripheral TCRbeta sequencing was to test whether ivuxolimab changed TCR sequence diversity and led to clonal T-cell expansion. Patients were allowed to have had prior anti-PD-1, anti-PD-L1 or anti-CTLA-4 therapy, and around 43% of the dose-escalation patients had been treated with checkpoint inhibitors. Beyond this particular receptor, the publication reports: Low levels of normalized T-cell clonal expansion were also seen in some patients who did not respond. Antigen specificity was not determined for the clonally expanded peripheral T cells. After ivuxolimab, CD8+ T cells had more expanded clones than CD4+ T cells on average. In partial responders in the 0.1-3.0 mg/kg groups, normalized peripheral clonal expansion was found to be among the lowest, especially among CD8+ T cells. At doses of 0.1 to 3.0 mg/kg, clonal expansion of both CD4+ and CD8+ blood T cells was observed from baseline to week 6.

The V and J ends are trimmed by 5 bases and 6 bases, leaving 26 bases between them. Taken from the germline V gene, the CDR1 and CDR2 loops are MNHGY and SAAAGT. Including the terminal cysteine and phenylalanine, the CDR3 comprises 17 residues. This entry keeps only the CDR3 DNA: 51 bases, framed from base 1. As to this clone: The antigen it recognizes is unknown. Base qualities are not at hand, and no much larger clone is one base apart.

Patients with a history of autoimmune disease or receiving systemic immunosuppression were excluded from the trial. Peripheral blood for TCR sequencing was collected from all dose cohorts at baseline, on cycle 4 day 1, and on cycle 7 day 1. Samples came from an open-label, multicenter, first-in-human phase I dose-escalation trial of ivuxolimab. Adults with locally advanced or metastatic melanoma, renal cell carcinoma, hepatocellular carcinoma or head and neck squamous cell carcinoma were enrolled in the trial. Before TCR sequencing, CD4+ and CD8+ T cells were separately sorted from peripheral blood. Genomic DNA was extracted from sorted cells for sequencing of the TCRbeta CDR3 region. The immunoSEQ Assay was used for sequencing of TCRbeta CDR3 regions. TCRdb retrieved this table from immuneACCESS and kept in-frame rearrangements only. Not all clones are present; in checked studies, unresolved V genes account for under half, and no reason is known for the remainder. This sample has 80,000 or so clones in its table, and about 93% of those were observed once. The ten largest clones take up around 0.29% of the sample.

The clonotype comes from an adult with an advanced solid tumor such as melanoma, head and neck, liver or kidney cancer. The starting material was CD4+ or CD8+ T cells sorted from blood, obtained in a trial of the OX40 agonist ivuxolimab. The chain joins TRBV6-8 to TRBJ2-7, and perhaps TRBD2 as D gene, on 6 matching bases. CDR3 sequence: CASSTVGSIPDGGEQYF. The DNA sequence reads TGTGCCAGCAGTACGGTGGGTAGCATTCCCGACGGGGGCGAGCAGTACTTC.